This TCR beta chain emerged from a study of CD8+ T cells in alopecia areata. Study-wide findings and caveats: Scalp samples also yield sequences of resident alphabeta T cells from normal skin.

Extraction and reverse transcription of RNA yielded cDNA as the sequencing template. The protocol was immunoSEQ multiplex PCR, while the TCRdb copy is restricted to in-frame clones and leaves out a portion. The sample lists under 250,000 clones; 57% were seen once. Trimming removed 3 bases at V and 5 bases at J, with 14 bases between. CDR1 is SGHNT, CDR2 YYREEE, per germline (reference sequence). This CDR3 is 14 amino acids long. Notes on this clone: Its antigen is as yet unknown.

The receptor comes from a human donor with alopecia areata. J is TRBJ2-5 and V is TRBV5-4; TRBD1 is a possible D gene (5 bases). This material consisted of CD4+ T cells sorted from blood, taken at week 0. In nucleotides, the CDR3 is TGTGCCAGCAGCTCCCCCGATGCAGGGGAGACCCAGTACTTC. Translated, it gives CASSSPDAGETQYF.